The source of this T cell receptor (beta chain) is a study of blood T cell repertoires in COVID-19. In the study overall: T cells, B-cell-depleted T cells, or PBMCs provided the cDNA or gDNA that served as material.

Per the original methods: Cell counts per sample came from amplifying reference gene primers. Clones were read by immunoSEQ multiplex PCR, and TCRdb kept only the in-frame ones, dropping some. V, J and clone size are taken as reported in that table, and D and trimming were inferred from the DNA itself. Found here are roughly 99,000 clones, about nine tenths of them singletons; the top ten hold roughly 6.6%. Sequenced: peripheral blood. The clonotype comes from a middle-aged man with active or convalescent COVID-19.

CDR3 in amino acids: CASSLVIGVYGYTF. As DNA, the CDR3 is TGTGCCAGCAGCTTAGTGATAGGGGTATATGGCTACACCTTC. The rearrangement joins TRBV11-2 to TRBJ1-2, with a possible D match to TRBD1 (5 bases). Germline V gene sequence: CDR1 SGHAT, CDR2 FQNNGV. Trimming stripped 1 base from V and 5 bases from J, with 11 bases between. This CDR3 spans 14 amino acids. Variable domain in full (rest from reference TRBV11-2 and TRBJ1-2): EAGVAQSPRYKIIEKRQSVAFWCNPISGHATLYWYQQILGQGPKLLIQFQNNGVVDDSQLPKDRFSAERLKGVDSTLKIQPAKLEDSAVYLCASSLVIGVYGYTFGSGTRLTVV.